A selection of T cell receptor beta chains follows, all from one sample in a study of blood T cell repertoires in COVID-19. Only in-frame clones appear in the TCRdb table, and some are missing; sequencing was by immunoSEQ multiplex PCR. In the table there are 200,000 to 250,000 clones, less than 90% of which are singletons. The sequenced sample was peripheral blood. Receptors originate from an elderly woman with active or convalescent COVID-19. The CDR3 runs from the conserved cysteine through the conserved F or W. A D gene is named only where the DNA matches it firmly. Clone size, where shown, is once, few, many, or a class for clones that have expanded.

TRBJ2-3	TRBV19	19	-	TRBD1	TGTGCCAGTAGTATAACAAGAGACAGGGGGCAGTTTCGGGCAGATACGCAGTATTTT	CASSITRDRGQFRADTQYF
TRBJ2-7	TRBV5-3	16	once	TRBD2	TGTGCCAGAAGCTTCCTAGCGGGCATAAACCCCTACGAGCAGTACTTC	CARSFLAGINPYEQYF
TRBJ2-7	TRBV2	13	-	TRBD1	TGTGCCAGCAAAATAGGGGGCAACGACGAGCAGTACTTC	CASKIGGNDEQYF
TRBJ1-1	TRBV7-6	16	-	-	TGTGCCAGCAGCCCCCAAGTTGGGAGGAGAAACACTGAAGCTTTCTTT	CASSPQVGRRNTEAFF
TRBJ1-3	TRBV12-3/TRBV12-4	13	-	-	TGTGCCACAGGCCCTTACTCTGGAAACACCATATATTTT	CATGPYSGNTIYF
TRBJ2-5	TRBV5-1	15	-	TRBD1	TGCGCCAGCAGCTTGGCCGCAGCAGGGGGAGAGACCCAGTACTTC	CASSLAAAGGETQYF
TRBJ2-5	TRBV2	17	once	TRBD2	TGTGCCAGCAGTGATATACTAGCGGGAGGGCCGGGAGAGACCCAGTACTTC	CASSDILAGGPGETQYF
TRBJ1-4	TRBV7-2	14	-	-	TGTGCCAGCAGCTTAGGCACTCCCGGGGAAAAACTGTTTTTT	CASSLGTPGEKLFF
TRBJ2-7	TRBV27	16	-	TRBD2	TGTGCCAGCAGTCCAAGGACTAGCGGGAGGGCGAACGAGCAGTACTTC	CASSPRTSGRANEQYF
TRBJ2-3	TRBV11-2	14	-	TRBD2	TGTGCCAGCAGCTTGGCCGGGACTAGGGATACGCAGTATTTT	CASSLAGTRDTQYF
TRBJ2-1	TRBV5-4	15	-	TRBD2	TGTGCCACCCATCCGGGTAGCGGGAGGAACAATGAGCAGTTCTTC	CATHPGSGRNNEQFF
TRBJ2-3	TRBV14	13	-	-	TGTGCCAGCAGCCAACGGAGCACAGATACGCAGTATTTT	CASSQRSTDTQYF
TRBJ2-7	TRBV19	14	-	-	TGTGCCAGTTCCCCCGGGACTCGACACTACGCGCAGTACTTC	CASSPGTRHYAQYF
TRBJ2-5	TRBV12-5	19	-	TRBD2	TGTGCTAGTGGTTTGCTTTATTGGTCGAGCGGGAGGGCCGAAGAGACCCAGTACTTC	CASGLLYWSSGRAEETQYF
TRBJ1-4	TRBV9	13	-	TRBD1	TGTGCCAGCAGCGCCCAGACAGGGGGCAAACTGTTTTTT	CASSAQTGGKLFF
TRBJ1-3	TRBV6-2/TRBV6-3	15	-	TRBD1	TGTGCCAGCAGTTACGACAGGGTCTCTGGAAACACCATATATTTT	CASSYDRVSGNTIYF
TRBJ2-7	TRBV7-2	15	-	TRBD2	TGTGCCAGCAGCTTAGCACGGGAGGGCTGGTACGAGCAGTACTTC	CASSLAREGWYEQYF
TRBJ2-7	TRBV27	16	-	TRBD2	TGTGCCAGCAGTTCGGCGCTAGCGGGCCCATCCTACGAGCAGTACTTC	CASSSALAGPSYEQYF
TRBJ2-2	TRBV28	18	-	TRBD2	TGTGCCAGCAGGTCTGTAGCGGGGGGGTACGCGAACACCGGGGAGCTGTTTTTT	CASRSVAGGYANTGELFF
TRBJ1-1	TRBV7-2	15	-	TRBD1	TGTGCCAGCAGGCGGGACAGGGGATGGAGCACTGAAGCTTTCTTT	CASRRDRGWSTEAFF
TRBJ2-7	TRBV18	14	-	-	TGTGCCAGCTCAGCCGGGAGAACAAACTACGAGCAGTACTTC	CASSAGRTNYEQYF
TRBJ2-5	TRBV3-1/TRBV3-2	15	-	-	TGTGCCAGCAGCCCACAGGTGGCACGGTCGGAGACCCAGTACTTC	CASSPQVARSETQYF
TRBJ1-2	TRBV19	14	-	-	TGTGCCAGTAGCCAAGACAGATCTGACTATGGCTACACCTTC	CASSQDRSDYGYTF
TRBJ1-2	TRBV7-9	13	once	-	TGTGCCAGCAGCTCCTACGAACTGAATGGCTACACCTTC	CASSSYELNGYTF
TRBJ1-1	TRBV7-2	12	-	-	TGTGCCAGCAGCTTAGGTCCCGCTAGGGCTTTCTTT	CASSLGPARAFF
TRBJ2-3	TRBV30	15	-	TRBD2	TGTGCCTGGAGTGTACTTCCCGCGGGAGAGGGTACGCAGTATTTT	CAWSVLPAGEGTQYF
TRBJ2-1	TRBV9	15	-	TRBD2	TGTGCCAGCAGCGTAGGGACTAGCGCCGACAATGAGCAGTTCTTC	CASSVGTSADNEQFF
TRBJ2-6	TRBV27	16	once	-	TGTGCCAGCACGGGGGACTCCCCCTCTGGGGCCAACGTCCTGACTTTC	CASTGDSPSGANVLTF
TRBJ1-5	TRBV7-9	13	-	-	TGTGCCAGCACAGGACAATCTAATCAGCCCCAGCATTTT	CASTGQSNQPQHF
TRBJ1-3	TRBV18	14	-	TRBD1	TGTGCCAGCTCACGTACAGGGGCCGGGTACACCATATATTTT	CASSRTGAGYTIYF
TRBJ2-1	TRBV7-8	13	-	-	TGTGCCAGCAGCCGGGCCAGGGACAATGAGCAGTTCTTC	CASSRARDNEQFF
TRBJ1-4	TRBV5-5	15	-	-	TGTGCCAGCAGCTCTTTGACAAGTCTTAATGAAAAACTGTTTTTT	CASSSLTSLNEKLFF
TRBJ1-1	TRBV18	14	once	-	TGTGCCAGCTCCCCTGGACAGTTGAACACTGAAGCTTTCTTT	CASSPGQLNTEAFF
TRBJ2-2	TRBV5-1	16	-	TRBD2	TGCGCCAGCAGCTTCGAGGGACTAGCGGTCCCCGGGGAGCTGTTTTTT	CASSFEGLAVPGELFF
TRBJ2-1	TRBV14	17	-	-	TGTGCCAGCAGCCGTCGCCCAGGGGCGGAATACTACAATGAGCAGTTCTTC	CASSRRPGAEYYNEQFF
TRBJ2-7	TRBV19	13	-	TRBD1	TGTGCCAGTAGTAGACAGGGTCCGTACGAGCAGTACTTC	CASSRQGPYEQYF
TRBJ2-6	TRBV5-1	15	few	-	TGCGCCAGCTCCGTCTTCTCCTCTGGGGCCAACGTCCTGACTTTC	CASSVFSSGANVLTF
TRBJ2-1	TRBV18	15	-	TRBD2	TGTGCCAGCTCACCCCTAGCGGGAGTTCTTAATGAGCAGTTCTTC	CASSPLAGVLNEQFF
TRBJ1-2	TRBV20-1	15	-	-	TGCAGTGCTAGTGCCCCCTCGAAACTCGTCTATGGCTACACCTTC	CSASAPSKLVYGYTF
TRBJ1-2	TRBV5-6	13	-	TRBD1	TGTGCCAGCAGCCCGGACAGGGACTATGGCTACACCTTC	CASSPDRDYGYTF
TRBJ2-1	TRBV7-3	13	once	-	TGTGCCAGCAGCTTATCCAGGGACAATGAGCAGTTCTTC	CASSLSRDNEQFF
TRBJ2-2	TRBV10-3	19	-	TRBD2	TGTGCCATCAGTGATGGACTAGCGGGAACAATGGGGAGCACCGGGGAGCTGTTTTTT	CAISDGLAGTMGSTGELFF
TRBJ1-6	TRBV7-9	14	-	-	TGTGCCAGCAGCTTAGACAGCACTAATTCACCCCTCCACTTT	CASSLDSTNSPLHF
TRBJ1-6	TRBV24-1	13	-	-	TGTGCCACCAGCGGGACGGATCGGGGGCCCCTCCACTTT	CATSGTDRGPLHF
TRBJ2-2	TRBV2	14	-	-	TGTGCCAGCGGCAGGGCTAAGGCTTTGGGGGAGCTGTTTTTT	CASGRAKALGELFF
TRBJ1-5	TRBV19	15	-	TRBD1	TGTGCCAGTAGTACCCAAGGACAGGGGAATCAGCCCCAGCATTTT	CASSTQGQGNQPQHF
TRBJ1-2	TRBV30	12	few	-	TGTGCCATCAACAGGGAAAACTATGGCTACACCTTC	CAINRENYGYTF
TRBJ1-3	TRBV3-1/TRBV3-2	16	-	-	TGTGCCAGCAGCCAAGGGCATCGGGTTTTCGGAAACACCATATATTTT	CASSQGHRVFGNTIYF
TRBJ2-7	TRBV10-2	11	few	-	TGCGCCAGCAGCCCCCTCTACGAGCAGTACTTC	CASSPLYEQYF
TRBJ2-6	TRBV2	17	once	TRBD2	TGTGCCAGCAGTGGCGGCGGGGGATCCTCTGGGGCCAACGTCCTGACTTTC	CASSGGGGSSGANVLTF
TRBJ1-4	TRBV9	12	once	-	TGTGCCAGCAGCGCTACTGGTGAAAAACTGTTTTTT	CASSATGEKLFF
TRBJ2-3	TRBV6-2/TRBV6-3	15	-	-	TGTGCCAGCAGTTACGACATCATTGGCACAGATACGCAGTATTTT	CASSYDIIGTDTQYF
TRBJ2-6	TRBV5-1	16	-	-	TGCGCCAGCAGCTTGGCAGGGCCCATAAGGGCCAACGTCCTGACTTTC	CASSLAGPIRANVLTF
TRBJ1-2	TRBV7-9	14	-	-	TGTGCCAGCAGGTCAGGACAGAGTCTCTATGGCTACACCTTC	CASRSGQSLYGYTF
TRBJ2-5	TRBV6-6	17	-	TRBD1	TGTGCCAGCAGACGAGACGGGACAGGGGTTTTGAGGGAGACCCAGTACTTC	CASRRDGTGVLRETQYF